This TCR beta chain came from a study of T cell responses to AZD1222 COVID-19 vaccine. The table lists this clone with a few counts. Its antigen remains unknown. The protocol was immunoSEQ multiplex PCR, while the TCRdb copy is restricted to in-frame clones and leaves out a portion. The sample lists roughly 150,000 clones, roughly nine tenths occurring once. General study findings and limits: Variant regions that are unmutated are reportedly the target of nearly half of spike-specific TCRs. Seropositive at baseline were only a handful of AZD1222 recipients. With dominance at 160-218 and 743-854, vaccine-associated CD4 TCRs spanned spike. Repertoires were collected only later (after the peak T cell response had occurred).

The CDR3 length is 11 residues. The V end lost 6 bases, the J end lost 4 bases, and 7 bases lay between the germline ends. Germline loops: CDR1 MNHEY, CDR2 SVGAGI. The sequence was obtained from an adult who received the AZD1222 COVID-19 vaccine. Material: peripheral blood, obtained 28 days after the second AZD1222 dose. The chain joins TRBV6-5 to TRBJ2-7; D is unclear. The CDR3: CASRMGYEQYF. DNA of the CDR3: TGTGCCAGCAGGATGGGGTACGAGCAGTACTTC.